This section outlines one T cell receptor beta chain sequence together with its context. This clonotype appeared a few times. Its antigen is still unknown. Qualities for individual bases were not recorded, and no much larger clone is one base off. The data derive from a study of T-cell reconstitution after alpha-beta-depleted transplantation in children listed by TCRdb under 2016. For context, the study as a whole: T-cell immune reconstitution after TCRalphabeta/CD19-depleted allogeneic hematopoietic cell transplantation in children was quantitatively tracked in the study by means of TCR repertoire profiling.

The protocol used for the library was PCR. TCRdb lists the instrument as Illumina HiSeq 2500. TCR library preparation used molecular barcoding, with unique molecular identifiers applied to normalize quantification of the TCRbeta repertoire. The public sequencing data were trimmed at Q25 with fastp and processed into clonotypes with MiXCR by TCRdb, which kept only in-frame beta chains. Rows are unified per CDR3 protein, each entry keeping the most common DNA and genes. Recorded for this sample are some 240,000 distinct CDR3 sequences; over 9.5% of them occurred a single time. About 4.8% of the sample is taken by the ten largest. CDR1 and CDR2 are drawn from the germline V gene (reference sequence): LGHDT, YNNKEL. The CDR3 runs 14 amino acids, cysteine and phenylalanine included. The read is trimmed to its CDR3 DNA, 42 bases read in frame from base 1. Trimming costs V 0 bases and J 4 bases, and their ends lie 10 bases apart.

The receptor chain draws on TRBV3-1 and TRBJ2-7, and possibly TRBD2, on 6 matching bases. The clonotype originates from a human donor who donated a stem cell graft to a child with SCID. The specimen comprised PBMCs from the stem cell graft donor, sampled from the stem cell graft. The nucleotide sequence reads TGTGCCAGCAGCCAAGACGAGGGAGGATACGAGCAGTACTTC. The translation is CASSQDEGGYEQYF.